The sample holds many counts of the clone carrying this T cell receptor (beta chain). Its specificity is unknown. This sample stems from a study of molecular identifiers for immune sequencing clone quantification. Germline V gene data show CDR1 as SGHDN and CDR2 as FVKESK. V was shortened by 4 bases and J by 3 bases, with 10 bases between the two germline ends. There are 13 residues in the CDR3. General study results and limits: Sizes of clones that are highly expanded could be underestimated (if identical TCR molecules share a barcode). Spiked TCR RNA from one Jurkat cell reportedly showed up when mixed among one million naive cells.

Between about 18,000 and 1,000,000 sorted cells, with 10%, 30% or 50% RNA, yielded naive CD8 libraries. TCRdb processed the PCR reads anew with MiXCR; each CDR3 protein has one entry. The table has tens of thousands of distinct CDR3 sequences, almost 25% seen once. Sequencing was carried out using naive CD8+ T cells from blood, with Jurkat cell RNA spiked in. Subset: FACS-sorted CD8+CD4-CCR7+CD45RA+ naive T cells. The clonotype originates from a human donor in good health. Some libraries in this study had Jurkat cell RNA spiked in. This chain uses TRBV14 with TRBJ2-7; no reliable D call. The CDR3 DNA reads TGTGCCAGCAGCCTCACGGCCCACTACGAGCAGTACTTC. Its protein is CASSLTAHYEQYF.